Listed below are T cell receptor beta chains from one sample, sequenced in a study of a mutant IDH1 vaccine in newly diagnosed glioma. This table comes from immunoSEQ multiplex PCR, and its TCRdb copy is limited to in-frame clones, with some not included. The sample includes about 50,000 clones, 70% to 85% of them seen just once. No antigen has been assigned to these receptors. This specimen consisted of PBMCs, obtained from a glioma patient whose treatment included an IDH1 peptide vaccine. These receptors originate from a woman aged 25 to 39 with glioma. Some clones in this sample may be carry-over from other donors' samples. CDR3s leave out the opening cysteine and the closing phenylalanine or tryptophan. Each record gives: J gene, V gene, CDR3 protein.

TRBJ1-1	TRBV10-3	AISEANTEAF
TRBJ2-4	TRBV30	AWGRGGGLGRNIQY
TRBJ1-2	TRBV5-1	ASSIPQGAKDYGYT
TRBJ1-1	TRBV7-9	ASSSFGGGTEAF
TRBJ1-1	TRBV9	ASSVVGKTENTEAF
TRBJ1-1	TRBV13	ASSLGLIRGTEAF
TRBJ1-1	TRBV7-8	ASSKLRDREHNTEAF
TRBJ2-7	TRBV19	ASSVRRDHSYEQY
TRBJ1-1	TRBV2	ASSRLTEAF
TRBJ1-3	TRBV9	ASSVVGSSGNTIY